This T cell receptor beta chain is from a study of cytomegalovirus exposure and HLA in healthy donors. At the level of the study: The study's early data release held some 85 million unique TCRs from HLA-typed donors. For the 300 to 400 genotyped donors, approximately 83% fell within the Caucasian-associated ancestry cluster. Study-level points and caveats: Reports indicated that the classifier achieved high specificity and sensitivity in diagnosing cytomegalovirus status.

In regard to this clone: The antigen is not known.

Germline lookup yields CDR1 LGHNT and CDR2 FRNRAP. The V and J ends lost 5 bases and 1 base respectively, with 14 bases between them. This CDR3 has 15 amino acids. The PCR used 60 Vbeta and 13 Jbeta primers. The table came from immunoSEQ multiplex PCR; TCRdb's copy has only in-frame clones and leaves some out. The sample's table shows around 100,000 clones. The chain combines TRBV12-5 with TRBJ1-1; weak D call: TRBD1 (6 bases). The TCR originated in a man aged 35-49 years in good health and CMV-seronegative. Sequencing was performed on PBMCs. The CDR3 sequence is CASGLHATGNTEAFF. CDR3 coding DNA: TGTGCTAGTGGTCTCCACGCGACAGGGAACACTGAAGCTTTCTTT.